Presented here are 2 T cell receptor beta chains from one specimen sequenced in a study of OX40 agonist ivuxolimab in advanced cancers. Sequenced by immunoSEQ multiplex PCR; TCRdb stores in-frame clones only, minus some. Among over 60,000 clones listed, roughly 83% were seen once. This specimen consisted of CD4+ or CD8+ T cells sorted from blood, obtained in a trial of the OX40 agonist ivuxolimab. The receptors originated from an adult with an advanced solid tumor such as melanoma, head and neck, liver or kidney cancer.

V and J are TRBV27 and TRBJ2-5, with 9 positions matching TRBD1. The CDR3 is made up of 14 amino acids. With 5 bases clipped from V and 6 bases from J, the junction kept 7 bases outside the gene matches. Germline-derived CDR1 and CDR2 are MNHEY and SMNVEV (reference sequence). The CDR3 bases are TGTGCCAGCAGTCTACAGGGGGCGGGGAAGACCCAGTACTTC. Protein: CASSLQGAGKTQYF.

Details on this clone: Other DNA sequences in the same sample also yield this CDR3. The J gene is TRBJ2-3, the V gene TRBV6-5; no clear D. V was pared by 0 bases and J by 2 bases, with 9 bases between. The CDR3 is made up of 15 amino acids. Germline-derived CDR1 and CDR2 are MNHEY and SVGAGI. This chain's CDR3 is CASSYSIAITDTQYF. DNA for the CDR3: TGTGCCAGCAGTTACTCGATTGCGATCACAGATACGCAGTATTTT.